This record looks at one T cell receptor (beta chain) sequence and its context. Antigen unknown. The germline gives CDR1 SGHRS, CDR2 YFSETQ. This CDR3 has 14 residues. V was cut by 0 bases and J by 6 bases, with 9 bases left in between. This entry belongs to a study of shared clonotypes between healthy human individuals. Study results and caveats: Few donors limited the genetic and exposure-history diversity represented.

All donors qualified as healthy HIV-negative adults and had experienced no recent acute infections or vaccinations. It was at deep level that the assay was run. Assay: immunoSEQ multiplex PCR; the TCRdb copy retains only in-frame clones and omits some. The data show 450,000 to 500,000 clones, about 80% seen once. Sequencing used PBMCs. This chain uses TRBV5-1 with TRBJ2-2; D perhaps matches TRBD2 (6 bases). This TCR was sampled from a woman aged 35 to 49 in good health. Some clones in this sample may be carry-over from other donors' samples. The CDR3 DNA is TGCGCCAGCAGCTTGGGGGGGGTCGCCGGGGAGCTGTTTTTT. This codes for CASSLGGVAGELFF. Together with reference TRBV5-1 and TRBJ2-2, the CDR3 gives the full variable domain: KAGVTQTPRYLIKTRGQQVTLSCSPISGHRSVSWYQQTPGQGLQFLFEYFSETQRNKGNFPGRFSGRQFSNSRSEMNVSTLELGDSALYLCASSLGGVAGELFFGEGSRLTVL.